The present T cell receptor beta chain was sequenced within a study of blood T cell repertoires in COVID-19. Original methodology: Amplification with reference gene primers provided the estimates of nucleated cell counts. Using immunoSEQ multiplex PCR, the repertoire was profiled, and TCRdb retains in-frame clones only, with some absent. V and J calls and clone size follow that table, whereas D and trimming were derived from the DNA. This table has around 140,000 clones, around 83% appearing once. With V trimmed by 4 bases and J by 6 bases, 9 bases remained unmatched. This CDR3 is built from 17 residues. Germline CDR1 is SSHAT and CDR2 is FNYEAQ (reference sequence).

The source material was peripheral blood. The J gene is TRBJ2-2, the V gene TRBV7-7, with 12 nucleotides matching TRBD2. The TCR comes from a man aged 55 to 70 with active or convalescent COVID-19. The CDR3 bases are TGTGCCAGCAGCTCACCGACTAGCGGGAGAGGCCCCGGGGAGCTGTTTTTT. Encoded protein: CASSSPTSGRGPGELFF.